The 24 T cell receptor beta chains given below trace back to one sample, sequenced in a study of molecular identifiers for immune sequencing clone quantification. Via MiXCR, TCRdb re-called the PCR reads, giving one row per CDR3 protein. The data show nearly 650,000 distinct CDR3 sequences, over 25% seen once. Sequencing was done on a sample of naive CD8+ T cells from blood, with Jurkat cell RNA spiked in. Specified subset: FACS-sorted CD8+CD4-CCR7+CD45RA+ naive T cells. The source is a human donor in good health. Some libraries in this study had Jurkat cell RNA spiked in.

A note on this clonotype: A much larger clone sits a single nucleotide away, making a read error possible. V usage is TRBV29-1 and J usage is TRBJ1-1; D is undetermined. CDR3 length: 10 amino acids. Germline-derived CDR1 and CDR2 are SQVTM and ANQGSEA. CDR3 loop: CSGDLGEALF. For the CDR3, the DNA is TGCAGCGGTGACTTAGGAGAAGCTCTCTTT. The complete variable domain, with remaining parts taken from reference TRBV29-1 and TRBJ1-1, reads SAVISQKPSRDICQRGTSLTIQCQVDSQVTMMFWYRQQPGQSLTLIATANQGSEATYESGFVIDKFPISRPNLTFSTLTVSNMSPEDSSIYLCSGDLGEALFGQGTRLTVV.

The chain is built from TRBV4-3 and TRBJ1-3, with D possibly being TRBD1 (6 bases). V shed 0 bases and J shed 3 bases, with 12 bases lying between them. The CDR3 loop spans 16 amino acids. Germline V CDR1 and CDR2: LGHNA, YSLEER. The CDR3 loop is CASSQDRGTHGNTIYF. The DNA of the CDR3 is TGCGCCAGCAGCCAAGATAGGGGGACACATGGAAACACCATATATTTT.

In the case of this clonotype: Just one base apart from a much larger clone, this may be a read error. The chain combines TRBV29-1 with TRBJ2-7; TRBD1 might be the D (6 bases). V lost 2 bases, J lost 4 bases, and 12 bases lay in between. The CDR3 is 13 amino acids. CDR1 is SQVTM and CDR2 is ANQGSEA in the germline V gene. The CDR3 DNA reads TGCAGCGTTGAAAAGGGACATAGTTACGAGCAGTACTTC. As protein: CSVEKGHSYEQYF.

CDR3 sequence reads: CASSAGAFSSYSAQFF. CDR3 DNA sequence: TGTGCCAGCAGCGCCGGGGCATTCAGCTCCTACAGTGCGCAGTTCTTC. The J gene is TRBJ2-1, the V gene TRBV9; D is possibly TRBD1 or TRBD2 (5 bases each). This CDR3 spans 16 amino acids. V was shortened by 3 bases and J by 12 bases, with 25 bases between the two germline ends. Germline V lookup: CDR1 SGDLS, CDR2 YYNGEE.

This clonotype was counted ten times or more. The V and J genes are TRBV28 and TRBJ2-3; D may be TRBD1 (5 bases). The CDR3 consists of 14 residues. The germline gives CDR1 MDHEN, CDR2 SYDVKM. Trimming took 4 bases from V and 4 from J, leaving 12 bases between them. In DNA form, the CDR3 reads TGTGCCAGCAGTTCAGGGCTAGTAGCAGATACGCAGTATTTT. This sequence encodes CASSSGLVADTQYF.

This clonotype was seen a few times. The CDR3 protein is CASNLQGFGETQYF. CDR3 coding DNA: TGTGCCAGCAACCTACAGGGGTTCGGGGAGACCCAGTACTTC. The genes are TRBV28 and TRBJ2-5, with 7 bases aligning to TRBD1. The CDR3 runs to 14 residues. Germline V gene data show CDR1 as MDHEN and CDR2 as SYDVKM. J gave up 5 bases and V 7 bases, and 10 bases lay outside the gene matches.

This clonotype was detected many times. The rearrangement uses TRBV5-6 and TRBJ1-1; D not resolved. Germline CDR1 reads SGHDT; CDR2 reads YYEEEE. The CDR3 extends over 13 amino acids. Trimming shortened V by 4 bases and J by 6 bases, and 13 bases separated the two germline ends. Written as DNA, the CDR3 is TGTGCCAGCAGCCGCTCAGCAAGCGCTGAAGCTTTCTTT. Translation: CASSRSASAEAFF.

This clonotype was seen a few times. The chain has TRBV7-2 and TRBJ2-5; 12 nucleotides align to TRBD1. J was trimmed by 4 bases and V by 1 base; bases with no gene match: 13. Germline CDR1 reads SGHTA; CDR2 reads FQGNSA. There are 19 residues in the CDR3. This chain's CDR3 is CASSLGGDRGRFDGETQYF. Written as DNA, the CDR3 is TGTGCCAGCAGCTTAGGAGGGGACAGGGGGCGTTTTGACGGAGAGACCCAGTACTTC.

This clonotype was seen many times. The chain recombines TRBV18 with TRBJ1-1; D is unresolved. This CDR3 region has 14 residues. Germline CDR1 KGHSH, CDR2 LQKENI. Between the trimmed V and J ends, which lost 0 bases and 4 bases, there was a span of 9 bases. CDR3 region: CASSPPGSGTEAFF. As DNA, the CDR3 is TGTGCCAGCTCACCACCCGGGAGCGGCACTGAAGCTTTCTTT.

This chain uses TRBV11-3 with TRBJ1-1, with TRBD1 matching 10 bases. Germline CDR1 and CDR2: SGHNT and YENEEA. The V and J ends lost 4 bases and 9 bases, in that order; junction bases with no gene match: 5. The CDR3 loop spans 13 amino acids. The CDR3: CASSSDRGRKAFF. In nucleotides, the CDR3 is TGTGCCAGCAGCTCCGACAGGGGGCGAAAAGCTTTCTTT.

This clonotype was counted many times. This chain uses TRBV27 with TRBJ2-3; D is possibly TRBD2 (5 bases). The germline V gene encodes CDR1 MNHEY and CDR2 SMNVEV (reference sequence). The CDR3 has 14 amino acids. Between the trimmed V and J ends, which lost 3 bases and 4 bases, there was a span of 11 bases. The CDR3 coding sequence is TGTGCCAGCAGTTTCGGGATAGGCCCAGATACGCAGTATTTT. Its translation is CASSFGIGPDTQYF.

As for this clonotype: A much larger clone differs from this one at a single base, so this may be a read error. The V gene is TRBV7-8, the J gene TRBJ2-4; 10 bases align to TRBD2. V lost 5 bases, J lost 6 bases, and 13 bases stayed unmatched. Germline lookup yields CDR1 SGHVS and CDR2 FQNEAQ. The CDR3 extends over 17 amino acids. The CDR3 reads CASSKGSASGGRNIQYF. CDR3 nucleotides: TGTGCCAGCAGCAAGGGGTCGGCTAGCGGGGGTAGAAACATTCAGTACTTC.

This clonotype has just a few counts. The genes are TRBV9 and TRBJ1-2; D might be TRBD1 (6 bases). The CDR3 is 14 residues long. Germline CDR1 SGDLS, CDR2 YYNGEE. The V end lost 4 bases, the J end lost 8 bases, and 18 bases lay between the germline ends. CDR3 amino acids: CASSPMGGAEGYTF. CDR3 nucleotides: TGTGCCAGCAGCCCAATGGGGGGGGCTGAAGGCTACACCTTC.

The rearrangement uses TRBV9 and TRBJ2-7; maybe TRBD2 (6 bases). Germline lookup yields CDR1 SGDLS and CDR2 YYNGEE. The CDR3 has 14 residues. Deletions cut 0 bases from V and 3 bases from J, with 10 bases between. Here the CDR3 DNA reads TGTGCCAGCAGCGTAGGGCCCGGGGGCTACGAGCAGTACTTC. It is translated as CASSVGPGGYEQYF. The whole variable domain, filled in from reference TRBV9 and TRBJ2-7, reads DSGVTQTPKHLITATGQRVTLRCSPRSGDLSVYWYQQSLDQGLQFLIQYYNGEERAKGNILERFSAQQFPDLHSELNLSSLELGDSALYFCASSVGPGGYEQYFGPGTRLTVT.

Points on this clonotype: This could be a read error, since a much larger clone is one nucleotide away. The V and J genes are TRBV29-1 and TRBJ2-5; D is undetermined. This CDR3 comprises 15 residues. The V gene lost 3 bases and the J gene lost 9 bases, with 23 bases spanning the gap. Germline V gene sequence: CDR1 SQVTM, CDR2 ANQGSEA. The chain's CDR3 is CSVEGIPEYFEAQYF. The CDR3 DNA follows: TGCAGCGTTGAGGGCATCCCCGAGTATTTTGAGGCCCAGTACTTC. The variable domain in full, with the rest retrieved from reference TRBV29-1 and TRBJ2-5, is SAVISQKPSRDICQRGTSLTIQCQVDSQVTMMFWYRQQPGQSLTLIATANQGSEATYESGFVIDKFPISRPNLTFSTLTVSNMSPEDSSIYLCSVEGIPEYFEAQYFGPGTRLLVL.

V and J are TRBV4-1 and TRBJ2-2; D uncertain. The germline V gene encodes CDR1 MGHRA and CDR2 YSYEKL. The CDR3 has 14 amino acids. V lost 1 base and J 1 base, leaving 4 bases between the germline ends. The CDR3 coding sequence is TGCGCCAGCAGCCAAGGTTGGAACACCGGGGAGCTGTTTTTT. Protein product: CASSQGWNTGELFF.

This clonotype was seen a few times. This chain joins TRBV7-6 and TRBJ2-7; TRBD2 matches 8 bases. J lost 4 bases, V lost 0 bases, and 8 bases had no gene match. This CDR3 region has 16 residues. Germline V CDR1 and CDR2: SGHVS, FNYEAQ. CDR3 protein: CASSLALQAGVYEQYF. The CDR3 region has the DNA TGTGCCAGCAGCTTAGCGCTGCAAGCGGGAGTATACGAGCAGTACTTC.

In regard to this clonotype: This sequence may be a read error, since a much larger clone differs from it by one base. Since the CDR3 does not end with the conserved phenylalanine or tryptophan, this likely comes from a read error. The chain joins TRBV20-1 to TRBJ2-3, with 7 bases that match TRBD2. This CDR3 has 16 amino acids. Germline loops: CDR1 DFQATT, CDR2 SNEGSKA (reference sequence). J gave up 4 bases and V 0 bases, and 10 bases lay outside the gene matches. As DNA, the CDR3 is TGCAGTGCTAGAGATCTCGAGACTAGCTTTCCAGATACGCAGTATGTT. Translation: CSARDLETSFPDTQYV.

The table lists this clonotype with many counts. V usage is TRBV6-2 or TRBV6-3 and J usage is TRBJ2-3, with 13 bases aligning to TRBD2. V was pared by 6 bases and J by 0 bases, with 3 bases of the junction left unmatched. The CDR3 sequence is 16 residues long. Germline V CDR1 and CDR2: MNHEY, SVGEGT. CDR3 amino acids: CASSPLAGGSTDTQYF. The CDR3 nucleotides are TGTGCCAGCAGCCCACTAGCGGGAGGGAGCACAGATACGCAGTATTTT.

As regards this clonotype: No conserved phenylalanine or tryptophan is present at the end of the CDR3, so a read error is the likely explanation. In nucleotides, the CDR3 is TGTGCCAGCAGCGTAGAAGGGGGGGCAAAGCAGTATCTT. Protein sequence: CASSVEGGAKQYL. V gene TRBV9 combines with J gene TRBJ2-3, with a weak D call TRBD2 (7 bases). The CDR3 loop spans 13 amino acids. Germline lookup yields CDR1 SGDLS and CDR2 YYNGEE. Deletions cut 0 bases from V and 11 bases from J, with 13 bases between.

The sample holds a few counts of this clonotype. The chain is built from TRBV6-5 and TRBJ1-2, with no clear D. The length of the CDR3 is 15 residues. Trimming removed 0 bases from V and 2 bases from J, with 10 bases in between. Germline V lookup: CDR1 MNHEY, CDR2 SVGAGI. The CDR3 DNA is TGTGCCAGCAGTTACTCCCCAGCGCTCAACTATGGCTACACCTTC. Amino acid sequence: CASSYSPALNYGYTF.

The sample holds a few counts of this clonotype. This rearrangement joins TRBV6-5 to TRBJ2-1, with D perhaps TRBD1 (5 bases). The V end was cut by 5 bases, the J end by 7 bases, with 18 bases between. This CDR3 comprises 15 residues. Germline V CDR1 and CDR2: MNHEY, SVGAGI. CDR3: CASSPSPPGLNEQFF. The DNA for the CDR3 is TGTGCCAGCAGTCCCTCACCACCAGGGTTGAATGAGCAGTTCTTC.

This clonotype was observed a handful of times. This sequence joins TRBV6-5 and TRBJ1-2; D is undetermined. V gave up 4 bases and J gave up 8 bases, with 14 bases separating them. Looked up from germline, CDR1 is MNHEY and CDR2 is SVGAGI. The CDR3 contains 13 residues. As DNA, the CDR3 is TGTGCCAGCAGTTTGGGTGGGTCGCGGGGCTACACCTTC. This translates into CASSLGGSRGYTF.

At least ten counts were recorded for this clonotype. The chain is built from TRBV4-2 and TRBJ2-7, with 14 bases fitting TRBD2. The CDR3 has 16 amino acids. Germline V gene data show CDR1 as LGHNA and CDR2 as YNFKEQ. Trimming removed 4 bases from V and 4 bases from J; junction bases left unmatched: 6. The CDR3 region is CASSPQGLAGAYEQYF. CDR3 sequence (DNA): TGTGCCAGCAGCCCACAGGGACTAGCGGGAGCGTACGAGCAGTACTTC.